A selection of T cell receptor beta chains follows, all from one sample in a study of T cells in Graves' hyperthyroidism and ophthalmopathy. TCRdb called the multiplex PCR reads again in MiXCR, with one record for every CDR3 protein. This table holds roughly 740,000 distinct CDR3 sequences, about a sixth found once. Specimen: blood. The receptors were sampled from a man between 18 and 29 years old with Graves' hyperthyroidism. Both conserved end residues are part of each CDR3. The D gene is left open where the match is weak. Clone size is not always given. Where it is, it says once, few, many or a class for expanded clones.

TRBV28	TRBJ2-4	NA	many	CASSLSGVKNIQYF	TGTGCCAGCAGTTTATCGGGGGTCAAAAACATTCAGTACTTC
TRBV28	TRBJ2-7	NA	many	CASGDTTYEQYF	TGTGCCAGCGGAGATACAACCTACGAGCAGTACTTC
TRBV6-1	TRBJ1-5	TRBD1	NA	CASSPLGTGGNQPQHF	TGTGCCAGCAGTCCCCTCGGGACAGGGGGCAATCAGCCCCAGCATTTT
TRBV6-2/TRBV6-3	TRBJ2-1	NA	many	CASSYSNKGSQGYNEQFF	TGTGCCAGCAGTTACTCGAATAAGGGGAGTCAGGGCTACAATGAGCAGTTCTTC
TRBV7-9	TRBJ2-2	TRBD1	NA	CASSSPRTGATWGTGELFF	TGTGCCAGCAGCTCCCCGAGGACAGGCGCCACATGGGGCACCGGGGAGCTGTTTTTT
TRBV28	TRBJ2-7	NA	many	CASRVRGLPYEQYF	TGTGCCAGCCGCGTTAGAGGCCTACCCTACGAGCAGTACTTC
TRBV2	TRBJ2-7	TRBD2	many	CASRPGLAGVEQYF	TGTGCCAGCAGGCCGGGACTAGCGGGAGTGGAGCAGTACTTC
TRBV7-3	TRBJ2-3	NA	NA	CASSLGAEGTQYF	TGTGCCAGCAGCTTAGGGGCAGAGGGTACGCAGTATTTT
TRBV28	TRBJ1-5	NA	many	CASTQTGTPYQPQHF	TGTGCCAGCACCCAGACCGGGACACCATATCAGCCCCAGCATTTT
TRBV28	TRBJ1-1	NA	many	CASSPWDPEAFF	TGTGCCAGCAGCCCATGGGATCCTGAAGCTTTCTTT
TRBV9	TRBJ2-6	NA	once	CASSVSRALPSGANVLTF	TGTGCCAGCAGCGTTTCCCGGGCCTTACCCTCTGGGGCCAACGTCCTGACTTTC
TRBV10-3	TRBJ2-7	TRBD1	NA	CAISEAPGQKSYEQYF	TGTGCCATCAGTGAGGCACCGGGACAGAAATCCTACGAGCAGTACTTC
TRBV24-1	TRBJ2-7	TRBD1	many	CATSDPGQGAGEQYF	TGTGCCACCAGTGACCCGGGACAGGGGGCGGGCGAGCAGTACTTC
TRBV30	TRBJ1-6	NA	few	CAWSTGSRGSPLHF	TGTGCCTGGAGTACTGGGAGCCGTGGTTCACCCCTCCACTTT
TRBV28	TRBJ1-2	NA	many	CASSRTYGYTF	TGTGCCAGCAGTAGGACCTATGGCTACACCTTC
TRBV7-8	TRBJ2-5	TRBD2	NA	CASSLARGRAGETQYF	TGTGCCAGCAGCTTAGCAAGAGGGAGGGCGGGAGAAACCCAGTACTTC
TRBV13	TRBJ2-7	NA	many	CASVVGGSYEQYF	TGTGCCAGCGTGGTAGGGGGCTCCTACGAGCAGTACTTC